A selection of T cell receptor beta chains follows, all from one sample in a study of cytomegalovirus exposure and HLA in healthy donors. Clones were read by immunoSEQ multiplex PCR, and TCRdb kept only the in-frame ones, dropping some. This repertoire shows over 150,000 clones, approximately 96% found once; its top ten account for around 0.9%. Sequencing input: PBMCs. These receptors came from a woman aged 18-29 years in good health and CMV-seronegative. CDR3s include the opening cysteine and the closing phenylalanine or tryptophan. A D gene is named only where the DNA matches it firmly. The size of a clone is reported for some rows only, either as once, few or many, or as a class for expanded clones.

j_gene	d_gene	abundance	v_gene	CDR3aa	CDR3nt
TRBJ1-1	-	-	TRBV7-9	CASSPGGQGRFF	TGTGCCAGCAGCCCCGGGGGGCAGGGACGCTTCTTT
TRBJ1-2	-	-	TRBV4-1	CASSQGTDPGNYGYTF	TGCGCCAGCAGCCAAGGGACTGACCCCGGGAACTATGGCTACACCTTC
TRBJ1-1	-	-	TRBV19	CASSMAPGALGAFF	TGTGCCAGTAGTATGGCTCCAGGGGCCTTGGGAGCTTTCTTT
TRBJ1-1	TRBD1	-	TRBV4-2	CASSNYRTGLNTEAFF	TGTGCCAGCAGCAACTATCGGACAGGTCTGAACACTGAAGCTTTCTTT
TRBJ2-1	TRBD2	-	TRBV7-3	CASSLNRGGYNEQFF	TGTGCCAGCAGCTTAAACCGGGGGGGCTACAATGAGCAGTTCTTC
TRBJ2-1	-	-	TRBV2	CASSGRGLSYNEQFF	TGTGCCAGCAGTGGGCGGGGGCTCTCCTACAATGAGCAGTTCTTC
TRBJ2-3	TRBD1	-	TRBV18	CASSPGQGADTQYF	TGTGCCAGCTCACCGGGACAGGGAGCAGATACGCAGTATTTT
TRBJ2-1	TRBD2	once	TRBV4-2	CASSQIEGSGGSYNEQFF	TGTGCCAGCAGCCAAATCGAAGGAAGCGGGGGGTCCTACAATGAGCAGTTCTTC
TRBJ2-2	TRBD2	-	TRBV5-1	CASRQEINGLAGGLVPGELFF	TGCGCCAGCAGACAGGAAATTAACGGACTAGCGGGGGGGCTCGTCCCCGGGGAGCTGTTTTTT
TRBJ2-5	TRBD2	-	TRBV5-6	CASSSTGGRGLQETQYF	TGTGCCAGCAGCTCCACGGGGGGGCGGGGCCTCCAAGAGACCCAGTACTTC
TRBJ2-1	-	-	TRBV9	CASSVGGAGYNEQFF	TGTGCCAGCAGCGTAGGCGGGGCAGGGTACAATGAGCAGTTCTTC
TRBJ1-5	TRBD1	-	TRBV7-2	CASSLAGGYQPQHF	TGTGCCAGCAGCTTAGCAGGGGGCTATCAGCCCCAGCATTTT
TRBJ2-5	TRBD2	once	TRBV5-1	CASSRGSRGEETQYF	TGCGCCAGCAGCCGGGGTAGTCGGGGGGAGGAGACCCAGTACTTC
TRBJ2-7	TRBD1	-	TRBV7-9	CASSPEQGAQEQYF	TGTGCCAGCAGCCCGGAACAGGGGGCCCAGGAGCAGTACTTC
TRBJ1-1	-	-	TRBV6-5	CASTGGNTEAFF	TGTGCCAGCACCGGTGGGAACACTGAAGCTTTCTTT
TRBJ2-1	TRBD1	-	TRBV29-1	CSATRDSSYNEQFF	TGCAGCGCGACGAGGGACAGCTCCTACAATGAGCAGTTCTTC
TRBJ2-1	TRBD2	once	TRBV7-6	CASSSLAGAGSYNEQFF	TGTGCCAGCAGCTCCTTAGCGGGGGCAGGCTCCTACAATGAGCAGTTCTTC
TRBJ2-5	-	once	TRBV6-4	CASSDLVAGVEETQYF	TGTGCCAGCAGTGACCTAGTGGCAGGGGTTGAGGAGACCCAGTACTTC
TRBJ2-3	TRBD2	-	TRBV7-3	CASSLSGGPDTQYF	TGTGCCAGCAGCTTAAGCGGGGGGCCGGATACGCAGTATTTT
TRBJ2-6	-	-	TRBV6-5	CASTPGYSGANVLTF	TGTGCCAGCACCCCAGGGTACTCTGGGGCCAACGTCCTGACTTTC
TRBJ1-5	-	-	TRBV28	CASSLQGAVLPRSNQPQHF	TGTGCCAGCAGTTTACAAGGGGCTGTTTTACCTCGGAGCAATCAGCCCCAGCATTTT
TRBJ2-4	-	-	TRBV6-1	CASRGPLEHIQYF	TGTGCCAGCAGGGGGCCTTTAGAACACATTCAGTACTTC
TRBJ1-3	TRBD1	-	TRBV7-2	CASSPRQGAGNTIYF	TGTGCCAGCAGCCCCAGACAGGGGGCGGGAAACACCATATATTTT
TRBJ2-7	TRBD1	-	TRBV4-1	CASRPPGQGVHEQYF	TGCGCCAGCAGACCCCCGGGACAGGGGGTCCACGAGCAGTACTTC
TRBJ2-5	-	-	TRBV4-1	CASSPQYQETQYF	TGCGCCAGCAGCCCCCAGTACCAAGAGACCCAGTACTTC
TRBJ1-3	-	-	TRBV6-6	CASSYDRPGTGNTIYF	TGTGCCAGCAGTTACGACAGGCCGGGGACTGGAAACACCATATATTTT
TRBJ1-6	-	-	TRBV5-1	CASSPGTRNSPLHF	TGCGCCAGCAGCCCCGGGACAAGAAATTCACCCCTCCACTTT
TRBJ2-7	-	-	TRBV7-9	CASSLSHREYEQYF	TGTGCCAGCAGCTTATCCCACAGGGAGTACGAGCAGTACTTC
TRBJ1-1	TRBD1	-	TRBV29-1	CSVDPGQRNTEAFF	TGCAGCGTGGATCCGGGACAGAGGAACACTGAAGCTTTCTTT
TRBJ1-1	-	-	TRBV7-2	CASSLNTNTEAFF	TGTGCCAGCAGCTTGAACACGAACACTGAAGCTTTCTTT
TRBJ1-1	-	-	TRBV7-8	CASSGGGTTMNTEAFF	TGTGCCAGCAGCGGGGGGGGGACGACTATGAACACTGAAGCTTTCTTT
TRBJ2-5	-	-	TRBV5-4	CASSPTGEGLRQETQYF	TGTGCCAGCAGCCCGACAGGGGAGGGCCTAAGACAAGAGACCCAGTACTTC
TRBJ1-3	-	-	TRBV6-5	CASSYSLANSGNTIYF	TGTGCCAGCAGTTACTCCCTAGCCAACTCTGGAAACACCATATATTTT
TRBJ1-2	TRBD1	-	TRBV5-4	CASSSKGQGATAGGYTF	TGTGCCAGCAGCTCAAAGGGACAGGGGGCAACGGCGGGTGGCTACACCTTC
TRBJ2-7	TRBD2	-	TRBV19	CASGPGTSGSYEQYF	TGTGCCAGTGGGCCAGGGACTAGCGGCTCCTACGAGCAGTACTTC
TRBJ2-7	TRBD1	-	TRBV27	CASSPTGTGRYEQYF	TGTGCCAGCAGTCCAACCGGGACAGGGAGGTACGAGCAGTACTTC
TRBJ2-3	TRBD1	once	TRBV5-1	CASSYGDRDTDTQYF	TGCGCCAGCAGCTACGGGGACAGAGACACAGATACGCAGTATTTT
TRBJ1-1	-	-	TRBV5-6	CASSLGAEGLGAFF	TGTGCCAGCAGCTTAGGTGCCGAGGGACTGGGGGCTTTCTTT
TRBJ2-2	TRBD1	-	TRBV13	CASSRGTGGSTGELFF	TGTGCCAGCAGCCGGGGGACAGGGGGCAGCACCGGGGAGCTGTTTTTT
TRBJ2-7	-	-	TRBV7-8	CASSLATGEQYF	TGTGCCAGCAGCTTAGCCACCGGTGAGCAGTACTTC
TRBJ1-2	TRBD1	-	TRBV6-5	CASSFAPTGAGGYTF	TGTGCCAGCAGTTTCGCCCCCACAGGGGCGGGTGGCTACACCTTC
TRBJ2-7	-	-	TRBV6-5	CASSYSPQGYEQYF	TGTGCCAGCAGTTACTCCCCGCAGGGGTACGAGCAGTACTTC
TRBJ2-7	TRBD2	-	TRBV5-6	CASSTRLAYNYEQYF	TGTGCCAGCAGCACCCGACTAGCATATAACTACGAGCAGTACTTC
TRBJ2-7	-	-	TRBV10-3	CAISEQEGAYEQYF	TGTGCCATCAGTGAGCAGGAAGGGGCCTACGAGCAGTACTTC
TRBJ1-1	-	-	TRBV5-6	CASSFLSGAVEAFF	TGTGCCAGCAGCTTCCTATCAGGGGCGGTTGAAGCTTTCTTT
TRBJ2-7	TRBD1	-	TRBV7-8	CASSVGQASYEQYF	TGTGCCAGCAGCGTGGGACAGGCTTCCTACGAGCAGTACTTC
TRBJ2-4	-	-	TRBV30	CAWSFGAKNIQYF	TGTGCCTGGAGTTTCGGGGCCAAAAACATTCAGTACTTC
TRBJ1-2	TRBD1	-	TRBV4-1	CASSQVPGQKNYGYTF	TGCGCCAGCAGCCAAGTGCCGGGACAGAAAAACTATGGCTACACCTTC
TRBJ1-2	-	-	TRBV7-2	CASSATADYGYTF	TGTGCCAGCAGCGCCACAGCGGACTATGGCTACACCTTC
TRBJ1-2	TRBD1	-	TRBV7-2	CASSLFSGTGGRGYTF	TGTGCCAGCAGCCTCTTCTCCGGGACAGGGGGCAGGGGCTACACCTTC
TRBJ2-7	-	once	TRBV5-1	CASKIQGSYEQYF	TGCGCCAGCAAAATACAGGGCTCCTACGAGCAGTACTTC
TRBJ2-2	-	-	TRBV6-6	CASSPGGGFNTGELFF	TGTGCCAGCAGCCCGGGAGGGGGCTTTAACACCGGGGAGCTGTTTTTT
TRBJ1-1	TRBD1	-	TRBV4-1	CASSHPGQGFPEAFF	TGCGCCAGCAGCCACCCGGGACAGGGGTTCCCTGAAGCTTTCTTT
TRBJ2-1	-	once	TRBV5-1	CATTGLASGEQFF	TGCGCCACTACGGGACTGGCCTCGGGCGAGCAGTTCTTC
TRBJ2-1	TRBD2	-	TRBV7-2	CASSLDPGLAAGEQFF	TGTGCCAGCAGCTTGGACCCTGGACTAGCGGCCGGGGAGCAGTTCTTC
TRBJ1-5	-	-	TRBV2	CASTRTGAAQPQHF	TGTGCCAGCACCCGAACAGGTGCGGCTCAGCCCCAGCATTTT
TRBJ2-5	TRBD1	-	TRBV30	CAWSVRSGQGRVRETQYF	TGTGCCTGGAGTGTACGGTCGGGACAGGGGCGGGTAAGAGAGACCCAGTACTTC